Listed below are T cell receptor beta chains from one sample, sequenced in a study of graft-versus-host responses after intestinal transplantation. Assay: immunoSEQ multiplex PCR; the TCRdb copy retains only in-frame clones and omits some. Of approximately 85,000 clones detected, approximately 89% appear once; the ten largest clones hold 7.6%. These receptors' antigens are unknown. Here the sequenced sample was unstimulated CD8+ T cells sorted from spleen or lymph node cells, taken before transplant. These receptors came from a human donor who was the organ donor for an intestinal transplant. The CDR3 runs from the conserved cysteine through the conserved F or W. A D gene is named only where the DNA matches it firmly. A clone size is listed for some rows: how often the clone was seen (once, few, many), or a class if it is expanded.

d_call clone_size j_call v_call cdr3_nt cdr3_aa
TRBD1 . TRBJ2-7 TRBV7-3 TGTGCCAGCAGCCCTTCCGGGACAGGGGCCTACGAGCAGTACTTC CASSPSGTGAYEQYF
. . TRBJ1-3 TRBV9 TGTGCCAGCAGCGTAGGGAAGAGCTCTGGAAACACCATATATTTT CASSVGKSSGNTIYF
. . TRBJ1-2 TRBV7-9 TGTGCCAGCAGCTTCTTAGGAGGAGCATATGGCTACACCTTC CASSFLGGAYGYTF
TRBD2 . TRBJ2-7 TRBV7-3 TGTGCCAGCAGCTTAGATGGTACTAGCGGGACGTTAAACGAGCAGTACTTC CASSLDGTSGTLNEQYF
TRBD1 . TRBJ1-5 TRBV4-1 TGCGCCAGCAGCGCCGGGACAGACTTGTATCAGCCCCAGCATTTT CASSAGTDLYQPQHF
TRBD2 once TRBJ2-7 TRBV15 TGTGCCACCAGCATGGTACTAGCGGGCCCTTCCTACGAGCAGTACTTC CATSMVLAGPSYEQYF
TRBD1 once TRBJ1-1 TRBV27 TGTGCCAGCAGTTTAATGACAGGGGGGACTGAAGCTTTCTTT CASSLMTGGTEAFF
TRBD2 . TRBJ2-3 TRBV6-4 TGTGCCAGCAGTGACACGAACGGGAGGGCCGGGACAGATACGCAGTATTTT CASSDTNGRAGTDTQYF
. . TRBJ2-7 TRBV6-5 TGTGCCAGCAGTCAACAGGGCCCCTCCTACGAGCAGTACTTC CASSQQGPSYEQYF
. . TRBJ1-6 TRBV5-1 TGCGCCAGCAGCTTGGTTCGTGGACAGAATTCACCCCTCCACTTT CASSLVRGQNSPLHF
. . TRBJ2-2 TRBV4-1 TGCGCCAGCAGCACGACAGGTTACACCGGGGAGCTGTTTTTT CASSTTGYTGELFF
. . TRBJ1-5 TRBV19 TGTGCCAGTAGTTTCTCCGAGTTCAGCAATCAGCCCCAGCATTTT CASSFSEFSNQPQHF
. . TRBJ2-5 TRBV7-9 TGTGCCAGCAGCTTAGCTACGTTGCGTTGGGGGGAGACCCAGTACTTC CASSLATLRWGETQYF
. . TRBJ2-7 TRBV6-5 TGTGCCAGCAGTTTGACTTATCGGGACGAGCAGTACTTC CASSLTYRDEQYF
. . TRBJ1-1 TRBV28 TGTGCCAGCAGCCCCCTCGGACATGAGAACACTGAAGCTTTCTTT CASSPLGHENTEAFF
. . TRBJ1-5 TRBV5-4 TGTGCCAGCAGCTTGGAAGGGGGTAATCAGCCCCAGCATTTT CASSLEGGNQPQHF
TRBD1 few TRBJ1-2 TRBV29-1 TGCAGCGTTGGCCCTATCACAGGGGGCCTAATTGACTATGGCTACACCTTC CSVGPITGGLIDYGYTF
. once TRBJ2-2 TRBV15 TGTGCCACCAGCAGAGGTACCGGGACTGAGAACACCGGGGAGCTGTTTTTT CATSRGTGTENTGELFF
. once TRBJ1-5 TRBV6-5 TGTGCCAGCGGAACCGGGACAAGCAATCAGCCCCAGCATTTT CASGTGTSNQPQHF
. . TRBJ1-1 TRBV27 TGTGCCAGCAGTTTATTTTCGTCGAACACTGAAGCTTTCTTT CASSLFSSNTEAFF
. . TRBJ2-2 TRBV6-6 TGTGCCAGCACTTCTAGCATCCCCGGGGAGCTGTTTTTT CASTSSIPGELFF
. . TRBJ1-5 TRBV5-6 TGTGCCAGCAGCTACGGTAATAGCAATCAGCCCCAGCATTTT CASSYGNSNQPQHF
. . TRBJ2-5 TRBV2 TGTGCCAGCAGTGACCCTTCCCTAGGCTTTCAAGAGACCCAGTACTTC CASSDPSLGFQETQYF
. . TRBJ2-7 TRBV7-3 TGTGCCAGCAGCGGGGGGCCTCCGAGCGAGCAGTACTTC CASSGGPPSEQYF
. . TRBJ2-7 TRBV6-6 TGTGCCAGCAGTACAGGTCCCGACGAGCAGTACTTC CASSTGPDEQYF
TRBD2 . TRBJ2-5 TRBV7-6 TGTGCCAGCAGCCGAACTCGAGCGGGGGGGATCCAAGAGACCCAGTACTTC CASSRTRAGGIQETQYF
. . TRBJ2-6 TRBV4-1 TGCGCCAGCAGGGGGGGGGCCAACGTCCTGACTTTC CASRGGANVLTF
. . TRBJ2-1 TRBV10-3 TGTGCCAGCGAAGGAGGGGGCAACAATGAGCAGTTCTTC CASEGGGNNEQFF
TRBD1 . TRBJ1-4 TRBV5-4 TGTGCCAGCAGTTATGGACAGGTTAATGAAAAACTGTTTTTT CASSYGQVNEKLFF
. . TRBJ1-1 TRBV7-8 TGTGCCAGCAGCTTATCGAGGAACACTGAAGCTTTCTTT CASSLSRNTEAFF
. once TRBJ2-5 TRBV2 TGTGCCAGCAGTGTAGGCCAGGACTCTCTTAGCGAGACCCAGTACTTC CASSVGQDSLSETQYF
TRBD1 . TRBJ1-2 TRBV6-5 TGTGCCAGCACCGGGACAGGGGAAGGCTACACCTTC CASTGTGEGYTF
. . TRBJ2-1 TRBV27 TGTGCCAGCAGGGAGCAGGGCGATGAGCAGTTCTTC CASREQGDEQFF
TRBD2 . TRBJ2-3 TRBV6-1 TGTGCCAGCAGTGGGCTAGCGGGAGGAACAGATACGCAGTATTTT CASSGLAGGTDTQYF
. . TRBJ1-2 TRBV27 TGTGCCAGCCAATTTTCAGGGGTCTATAACTATGGCTACACCTTC CASQFSGVYNYGYTF
. . TRBJ2-1 TRBV5-5 TGTGCCAGCAGCTTTAGTGATGAGCAGTTCTTC CASSFSDEQFF
TRBD1 . TRBJ1-2 TRBV5-1 TGCGCCAGCAGCTTTGGGACAGGGGGCTTGTTTGGCTACACCTTC CASSFGTGGLFGYTF
. few TRBJ1-3 TRBV19 TGTGCCAGTCGACATGCTGGAAACACCATATATTTT CASRHAGNTIYF
. . TRBJ1-2 TRBV4-1 TGCGCCAGCAGCCAAGTCGCGGATAACTATGGCTACACCTTC CASSQVADNYGYTF
. . TRBJ2-1 TRBV7-3 TGTGCCAGCAGCCTATCGGACTATTCCTACAATGAGCAGTTCTTC CASSLSDYSYNEQFF
TRBD2 . TRBJ2-7 TRBV5-4 TGTGCCAGCAGCTTGAGAGTAGGGCGGGGGGGTTCCTACGAGCAGTACTTC CASSLRVGRGGSYEQYF
TRBD1 . TRBJ2-6 TRBV9 TGTGCCAGCAGCTTGACAGGGACTGGGGCCAACGTCCTGACTTTC CASSLTGTGANVLTF
. . TRBJ2-3 TRBV4-1 TGCGCCAGCAGCCAAGTGTGGCAGGCTAGCACAGATACGCAGTATTTT CASSQVWQASTDTQYF
TRBD2 . TRBJ2-7 TRBV5-4 TGTGCCAGCAGCTCGGTCGAAGCGGGAGGCGAGCAGTACTTC CASSSVEAGGEQYF
. few TRBJ1-1 TRBV19 TGTGCCAGTAGTATATGGGGGTCGGGCACTGAAGCTTTCTTT CASSIWGSGTEAFF
. . TRBJ2-7 TRBV4-1 TGCGCCAGCAGCCACGGGAGTATCTACGAGCAGTACTTC CASSHGSIYEQYF
TRBD1 . TRBJ2-7 TRBV27 TGTGCCAGCAGTTTAGCGGCTAACAGGGGGCGCGACGAGCAGTACTTC CASSLAANRGRDEQYF
TRBD2 . TRBJ2-5 TRBV18 TGTGCCAGCTCACGGACTAGCGGGGGGAAAGAGACCCAGTACTTC CASSRTSGGKETQYF
. . TRBJ1-6 TRBV27 TGTGCCAGCAGTTTAGGGCAGGGCATGGAACCCCTCCACTTT CASSLGQGMEPLHF
. . TRBJ1-2 TRBV5-1 TGCGCCAGCAAGCGGGGGCCTTATAACTATGGCTACACCTTC CASKRGPYNYGYTF
. . TRBJ2-7 TRBV4-1 TGCGCCAGCAGCCACTTAGAAGGGACCGACTACGAGCAGTACTTC CASSHLEGTDYEQYF
. . TRBJ1-5 TRBV27 TGTGCCAGCAGTTTAGGCGGGACACTATATCAGCCCCAGCATTTT CASSLGGTLYQPQHF
. . TRBJ2-7 TRBV6-1 TGTGTGTCGGGAGTAGCTTCCTACGAGCAGTACTTC CVSGVASYEQYF
. . TRBJ1-1 TRBV13 TGTGCCAGCAGCTTCGACCCCGGGAATGGGGCTTTCTTT CASSFDPGNGAFF
. . TRBJ2-7 TRBV6-4 TGTGCCAGCAGTGAGTATCCAGGGACGTCCTACGAGCAGTACTTC CASSEYPGTSYEQYF